This T cell receptor (beta chain) appears in the sequencing data of a study of identical twins. Study results and caveats: Fewer insertions marked abundant cord blood beta clonotypes; young adult naive trended weakly, memory not at all.

The CDR3 runs 15 residues. Germline CDR1 reads LNHDA; CDR2 reads SQIVND (reference sequence). V gave up 8 bases and J gave up 5 bases, with 21 bases separating them. As concerns this clonotype: Its antigen is currently unknown.

A universal primer site came from template switching; cDNA carried unique molecular identifiers. TCRdb itself ran the 5' RACE reads through MiXCR, one entry per CDR3 protein. Here the sample spans under 900,000 distinct CDR3 sequences, about 12% being singletons. This sample was also put to use in a study of yellow fever vaccine responses in identical twins.

The sequenced material came from PBMCs. This sequence joins TRBV19 and TRBJ2-5; the D call may be TRBD1 or TRBD2 (6 bases each). This sequence originates from a woman aged 18-29 years in good health. The CDR3 reads CASSTTRGPRETQYF. The CDR3 nucleotides read TGTGCCAGTTCTACCACCCGGGGGCCTCGGGAGACCCAGTACTTC.